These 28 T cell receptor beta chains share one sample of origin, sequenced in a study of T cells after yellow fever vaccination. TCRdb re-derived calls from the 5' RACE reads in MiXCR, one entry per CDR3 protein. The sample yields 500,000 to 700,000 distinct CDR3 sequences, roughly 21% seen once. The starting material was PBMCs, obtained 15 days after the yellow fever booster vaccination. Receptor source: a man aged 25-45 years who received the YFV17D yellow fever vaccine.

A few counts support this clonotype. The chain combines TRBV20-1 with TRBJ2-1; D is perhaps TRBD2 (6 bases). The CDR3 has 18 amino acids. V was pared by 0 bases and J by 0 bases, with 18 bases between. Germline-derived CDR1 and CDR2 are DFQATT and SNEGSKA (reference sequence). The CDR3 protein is CSARDTAGLNYSYNEQFF. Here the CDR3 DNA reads TGCAGTGCTAGAGATACGGCGGGACTCAACTACTCCTACAATGAGCAGTTCTTC.

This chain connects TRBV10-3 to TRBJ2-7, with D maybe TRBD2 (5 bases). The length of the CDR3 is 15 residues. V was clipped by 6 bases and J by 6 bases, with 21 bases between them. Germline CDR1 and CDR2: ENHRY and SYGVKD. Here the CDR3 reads CAISNLGEISSEQYF. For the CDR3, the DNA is TGTGCCATCAGCAACCTTGGGGAGATAAGTAGCGAGCAGTACTTC.

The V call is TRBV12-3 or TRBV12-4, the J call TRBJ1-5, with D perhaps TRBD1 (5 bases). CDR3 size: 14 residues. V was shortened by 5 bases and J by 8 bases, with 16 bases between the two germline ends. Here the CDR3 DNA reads TGTGCCAGCAGTCCGACGTCGGGGCGGGAGCCCCAGCATTTT. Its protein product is CASSPTSGREPQHF.

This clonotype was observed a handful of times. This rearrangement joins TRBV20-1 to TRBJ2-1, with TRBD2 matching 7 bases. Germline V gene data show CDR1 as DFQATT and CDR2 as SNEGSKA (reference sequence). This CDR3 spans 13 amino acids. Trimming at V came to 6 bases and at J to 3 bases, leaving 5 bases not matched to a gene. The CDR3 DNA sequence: TGCAGTGCCTCAGCGGGGATCTACAATGAGCAGTTCTTC. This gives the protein CSASAGIYNEQFF.

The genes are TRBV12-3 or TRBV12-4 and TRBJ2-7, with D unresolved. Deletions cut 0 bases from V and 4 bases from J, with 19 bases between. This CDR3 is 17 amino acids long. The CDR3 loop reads CASSLALQVTQTYEQYF. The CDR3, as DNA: TGTGCCAGCAGTTTAGCCCTCCAAGTTACCCAGACTTACGAGCAGTACTTC.

The CDR3 loop reads CASTPLATASGETQYF. The CDR3, as DNA: TGTGCCAGCACCCCCCTCGCCACAGCGTCGGGGGAGACCCAGTACTTC. The gene calls are TRBV6-1 and TRBJ2-5; D may be TRBD2 (5 bases). Looked up from germline, CDR1 is MNHNS and CDR2 is SASEGT. The V gene lost 7 bases and the J gene lost 5 bases, with 23 bases spanning the gap. This CDR3 is 16 amino acids long.

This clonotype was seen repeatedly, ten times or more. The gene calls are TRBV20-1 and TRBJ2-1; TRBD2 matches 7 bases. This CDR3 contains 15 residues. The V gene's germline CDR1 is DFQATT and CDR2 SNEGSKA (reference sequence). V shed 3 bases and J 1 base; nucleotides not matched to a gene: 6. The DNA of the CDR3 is TGCAGTGCTAGCCTCGGGGAGGGTTCCTACAATGAGCAGTTCTTC. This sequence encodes CSASLGEGSYNEQFF.

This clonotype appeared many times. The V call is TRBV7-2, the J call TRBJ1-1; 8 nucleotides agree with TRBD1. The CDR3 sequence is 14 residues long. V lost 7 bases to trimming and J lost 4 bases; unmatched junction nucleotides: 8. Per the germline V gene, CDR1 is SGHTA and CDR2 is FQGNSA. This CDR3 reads CASILQGAGTEAFF. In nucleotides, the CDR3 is TGTGCCAGCATCCTTCAGGGGGCTGGCACTGAAGCTTTCTTT.

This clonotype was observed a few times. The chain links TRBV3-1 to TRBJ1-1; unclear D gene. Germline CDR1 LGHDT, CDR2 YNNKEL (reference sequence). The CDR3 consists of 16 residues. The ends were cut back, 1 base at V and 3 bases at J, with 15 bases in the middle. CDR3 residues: CASSQGSGRRDTEAFF. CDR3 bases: TGTGCCAGCAGCCAAGGGTCGGGGAGACGGGACACTGAAGCTTTCTTT.

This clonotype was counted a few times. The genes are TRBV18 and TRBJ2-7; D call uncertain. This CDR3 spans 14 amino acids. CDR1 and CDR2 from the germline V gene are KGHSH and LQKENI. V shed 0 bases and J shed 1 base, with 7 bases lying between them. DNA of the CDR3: TGTGCCAGCTCACCACCTTCACAGTCCTACGAGCAGTACTTC. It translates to CASSPPSQSYEQYF.

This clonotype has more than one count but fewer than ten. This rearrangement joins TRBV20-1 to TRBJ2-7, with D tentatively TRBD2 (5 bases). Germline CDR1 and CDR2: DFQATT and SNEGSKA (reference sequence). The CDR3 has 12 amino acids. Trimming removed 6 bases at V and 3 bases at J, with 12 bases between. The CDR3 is CSAVGEGYEQYF. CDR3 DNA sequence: TGCAGTGCCGTCGGCGAGGGCTACGAGCAGTACTTC.

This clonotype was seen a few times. The CDR3: CSALTSGSETQYF. CDR3 DNA sequence: TGCAGCGCCCTGACTAGCGGGAGCGAGACCCAGTACTTC. This chain links TRBV29-1 with TRBJ2-5, with 12 bases identical to TRBD2. The CDR3 spans 13 residues. Trimming took 7 bases from V and 5 from J; bases not matched to a gene: 5. Germline CDR1 reads SQVTM; CDR2 reads ANQGSEA.

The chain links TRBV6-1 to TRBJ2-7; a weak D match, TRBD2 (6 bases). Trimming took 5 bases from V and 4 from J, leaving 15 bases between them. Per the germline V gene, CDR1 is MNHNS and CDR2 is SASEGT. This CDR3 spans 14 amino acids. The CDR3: CASSPGLTPYEQYF. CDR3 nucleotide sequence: TGTGCCAGCAGTCCGGGACTTACCCCTTACGAGCAGTACTTC.

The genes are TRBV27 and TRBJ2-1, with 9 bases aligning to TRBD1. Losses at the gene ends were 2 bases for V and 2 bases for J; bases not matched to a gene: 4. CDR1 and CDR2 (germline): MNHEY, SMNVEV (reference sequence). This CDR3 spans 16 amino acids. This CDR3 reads CASSLADRGPYNEQFF. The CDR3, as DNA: TGTGCCAGCAGTTTAGCGGACAGGGGACCCTACAATGAGCAGTTCTTC.

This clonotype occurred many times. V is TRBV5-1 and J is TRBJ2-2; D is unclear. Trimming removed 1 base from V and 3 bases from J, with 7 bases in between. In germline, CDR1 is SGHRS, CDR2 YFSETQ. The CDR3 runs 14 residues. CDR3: CASSLQAHTGELFF. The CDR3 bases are TGCGCCAGCAGCTTGCAGGCCCACACCGGGGAGCTGTTTTTT.

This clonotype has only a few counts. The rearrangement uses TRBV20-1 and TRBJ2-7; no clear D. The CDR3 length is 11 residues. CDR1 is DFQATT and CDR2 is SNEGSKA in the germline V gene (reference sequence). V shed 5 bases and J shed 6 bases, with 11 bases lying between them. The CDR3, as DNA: TGCAGTGCTCAAATCATAACCGAGCAGTACTTC. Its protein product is CSAQIITEQYF.

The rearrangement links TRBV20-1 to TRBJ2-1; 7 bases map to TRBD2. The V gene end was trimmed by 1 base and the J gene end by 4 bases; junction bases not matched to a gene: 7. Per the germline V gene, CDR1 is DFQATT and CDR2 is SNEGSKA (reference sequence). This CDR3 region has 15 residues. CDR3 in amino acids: CSARGKGGRYNEQFF. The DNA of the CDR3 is TGCAGTGCTAGAGGCAAGGGCGGGAGATACAATGAGCAGTTCTTC.

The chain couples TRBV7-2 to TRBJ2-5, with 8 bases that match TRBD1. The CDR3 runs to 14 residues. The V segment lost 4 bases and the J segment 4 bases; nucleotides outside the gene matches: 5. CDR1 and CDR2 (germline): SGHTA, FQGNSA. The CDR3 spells CASSSQGTGETQYF. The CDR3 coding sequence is TGTGCCAGCAGCTCACAGGGGACAGGAGAGACCCAGTACTTC.

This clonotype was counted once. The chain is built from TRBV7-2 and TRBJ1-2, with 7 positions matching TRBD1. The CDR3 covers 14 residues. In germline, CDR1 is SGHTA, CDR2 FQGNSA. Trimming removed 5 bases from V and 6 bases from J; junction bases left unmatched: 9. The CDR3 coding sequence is TGTGCCAGCAGCCCCTCCGGGACAGTAAATGGCTACACCTTC. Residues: CASSPSGTVNGYTF.

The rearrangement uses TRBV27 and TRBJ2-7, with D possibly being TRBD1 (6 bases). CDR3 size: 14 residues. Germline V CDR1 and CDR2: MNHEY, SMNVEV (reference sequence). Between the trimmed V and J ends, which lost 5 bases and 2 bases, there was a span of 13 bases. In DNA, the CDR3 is TGTGCCAGCAGTGCCCAGGACAGCACCTACGAGCAGTACTTC. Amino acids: CASSAQDSTYEQYF.

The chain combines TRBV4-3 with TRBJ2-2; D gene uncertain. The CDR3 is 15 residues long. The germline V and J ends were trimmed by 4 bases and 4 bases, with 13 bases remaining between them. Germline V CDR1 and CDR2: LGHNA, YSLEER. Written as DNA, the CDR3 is TGCGCCAGCAGCCGATCAGATCTTTCCACCGGGGAGCTGTTTTTT. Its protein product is CASSRSDLSTGELFF.

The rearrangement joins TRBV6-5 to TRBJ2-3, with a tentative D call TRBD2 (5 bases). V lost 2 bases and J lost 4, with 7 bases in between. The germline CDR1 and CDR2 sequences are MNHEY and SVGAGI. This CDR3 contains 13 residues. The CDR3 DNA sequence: TGTGCCAGCAGTTACCCCGGGGCAGATACGCAGTATTTT. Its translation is CASSYPGADTQYF.

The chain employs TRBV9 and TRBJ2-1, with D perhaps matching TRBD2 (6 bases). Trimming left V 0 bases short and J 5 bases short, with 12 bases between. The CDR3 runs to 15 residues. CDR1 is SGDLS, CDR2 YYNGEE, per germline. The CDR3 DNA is TGTGCCAGCAGCGTAGGTGCGGGATTGAACAATGAGCAGTTCTTC. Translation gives CASSVGAGLNNEQFF. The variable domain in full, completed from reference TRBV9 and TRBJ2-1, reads DSGVTQTPKHLITATGQRVTLRCSPRSGDLSVYWYQQSLDQGLQFLIQYYNGEERAKGNILERFSAQQFPDLHSELNLSSLELGDSALYFCASSVGAGLNNEQFFGPGTRLTVL.

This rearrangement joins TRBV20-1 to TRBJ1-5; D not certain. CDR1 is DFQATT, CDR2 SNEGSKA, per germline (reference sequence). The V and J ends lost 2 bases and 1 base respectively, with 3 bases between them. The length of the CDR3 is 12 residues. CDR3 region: CSARRSNQPQHF. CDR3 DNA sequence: TGCAGTGCTAGACGGAGCAATCAGCCCCAGCATTTT.

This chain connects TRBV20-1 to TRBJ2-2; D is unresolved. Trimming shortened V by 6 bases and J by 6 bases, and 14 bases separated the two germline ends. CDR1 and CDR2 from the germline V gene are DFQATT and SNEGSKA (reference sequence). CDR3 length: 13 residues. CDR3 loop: CSASGVRAGELFF. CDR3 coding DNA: TGCAGTGCATCGGGCGTCAGAGCCGGGGAGCTGTTTTTT.

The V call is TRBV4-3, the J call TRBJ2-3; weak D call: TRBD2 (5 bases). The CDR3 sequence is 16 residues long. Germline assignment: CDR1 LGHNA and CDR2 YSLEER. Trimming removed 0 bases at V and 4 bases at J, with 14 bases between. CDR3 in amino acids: CASSQDRDRTPDTQYF. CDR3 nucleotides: TGCGCCAGCAGCCAAGATCGGGATAGAACACCAGATACGCAGTATTTT.

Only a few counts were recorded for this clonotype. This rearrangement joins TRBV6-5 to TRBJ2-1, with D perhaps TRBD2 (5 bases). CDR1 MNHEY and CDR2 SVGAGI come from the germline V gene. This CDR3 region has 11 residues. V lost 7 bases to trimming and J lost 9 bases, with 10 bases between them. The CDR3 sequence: CASTISGEQFF. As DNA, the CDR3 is TGTGCCAGCACCATCAGCGGTGAGCAGTTCTTC.

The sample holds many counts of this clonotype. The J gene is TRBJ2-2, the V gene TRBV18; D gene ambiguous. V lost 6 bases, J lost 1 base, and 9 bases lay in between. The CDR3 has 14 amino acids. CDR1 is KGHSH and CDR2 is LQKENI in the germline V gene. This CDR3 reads CASSPGLNTGELFF. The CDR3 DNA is TGTGCCAGCTCGCCTGGGTTGAACACCGGGGAGCTGTTTTTT.